One sample yielded the 11 T cell receptor beta chains listed below, sequenced in a study of CD8+ T cells in alopecia areata. Reverse transcription of extracted RNA yielded cDNA, which provided the sequencing template. Assay: immunoSEQ multiplex PCR; the TCRdb copy retains only in-frame clones and omits some. The sample contains 200,000 to 300,000 clones, none of them singletons. Using CD4, CD8alpha, NKG2D, NKG2ACE and other markers, pooled cutaneous lymph node cells were sorted. Sequenced input: CD4+ T cells sorted from a lymph node. These receptors came from a C3H/HeJ mouse with alopecia areata. The strain's MHC type: H2-k.

As concerns this clone: Gene names follow the mouse nomenclature. The sequenced fragment ends 4 residues before the CDR3 boundary, so the rest is inferred from the germline J gene. Different DNA sequences within this sample yield the same CDR3. This chain uses TRBV13-1 with TRBJ2-3; 9 nucleotides agree with TRBD1. In germline, CDR1 is NSHNY, CDR2 SYGAGN. Trimming at V came to 3 bases and at J to 1 base, leaving 3 bases not matched to a gene. This CDR3 is built from 15 residues. This CDR3 reads CASSADRGGAETLYF. CDR3 DNA, as far as it was read: TGTGCCAGCAGTGCGGACAGGGGAGGTGCAGAA.

About this clone itself: Gene names follow the mouse nomenclature. The read terminates 3 residues before the CDR3 end, so the remaining end is supplied by the germline J gene. The chain carries TRBV5 and TRBJ1-6; 8 nucleotides agree with TRBD1. TRBJ1-6 is designated an ORF whose function remains uncertain. The CDR3 has 16 residues. Germline V gene data show CDR1 as LGHNA and CDR2 as YNLKQL (reference sequence). V lost 4 bases, J lost 7 bases, and 9 bases stayed unmatched. CDR3 residues: CASSPTRDRINSPLYF. The CDR3 bases that were read are TGTGCCAGCAGCCCCACCCGGGACAGGATCAATTCGCCC.

This clone has just a few counts. Germline and genes: mouse. The missing CDR3 end, 3 residues past where the read stops, is filled in from the germline J gene. The V and J genes are TRBV31 and TRBJ1-6; 7 bases agree with TRBD1. TRBJ1-6 is filed as an ORF, its function uncertain. V shed 0 bases and J 5 bases; nucleotides not matched to a gene: 4. Germline lookup yields CDR1 GKSSPN and CDR2 SITVG. The CDR3 consists of 15 residues. The sequenced part of the CDR3 DNA is TGTGCCTGGAGTCTTCCGGGACAGAATAATTCGCCC. It translates to CAWSLPGQNNSP. The CDR3 reads in full as CAWSLPGQNNSPLYF.

This clone was counted between two and nine times. Gene names follow the mouse nomenclature. The read comes to an end 4 residues before the CDR3 does, leaving the germline J gene to fill in the end. This chain joins TRBV19 and TRBJ2-2; tentatively, D is TRBD1 (5 bases). V was clipped by 6 bases and J by 1 base, with 7 bases between them. This CDR3 region has 13 residues. Per the germline V gene, CDR1 is FNHDT and CDR2 is SITEND (reference sequence). This CDR3 is CASNDRNTGQLYF. Incomplete CDR3 DNA: TGTGCCAGCAACGACAGAAACACCGGG.

The sample holds a few counts of this clone. Any gene name here is a mouse gene name. Read coverage stops 4 residues before the CDR3 terminus; the germline J gene supplies the remainder. The rearrangement links TRBV13-3 to TRBJ2-5; no definite D call. In germline, CDR1 is NNHDY, CDR2 SYVADS. V lost 4 bases, J lost 0 bases, and 6 bases lay in between. The CDR3 runs 13 residues. The CDR3 loop is CASSPQNQDTQYF. The DNA read from the CDR3 is TGTGCCAGCAGTCCGCAGAACCAAGAC. The whole variable domain, remainder taken from reference TRBV13-3 and TRBJ2-5, is EAAVTQSPRSKVAVTGGKVTLSCHQTNNHDYMYWYRQDTGHGLRLIHYSYVADSTEKGDIPDGYKASRPSQENFSLILELASLSQTAVYFCASSPQNQDTQYFGPGTRLLVL.

The sample holds a few counts of this clone. The gene names given are mouse names. From the germline J gene comes the end of the CDR3, since the read stops 4 residues before it. This sample includes further DNA sequences coding for the same CDR3. The chain employs TRBV5 and TRBJ2-2; 7 bases fit TRBD1. Germline V gene sequence: CDR1 LGHNA, CDR2 YNLKQL (reference sequence). The length of the CDR3 is 16 residues. After removal of 4 bases from V and 0 bases from J, the junction contained 5 bases not matched to a gene. Here the CDR3 reads CASSPHRGANTGQLYF. The CDR3 bases that were read are TGTGCCAGCAGCCCTCACAGGGGCGCAAACACCGGG.

Note on this clone: Mouse germline and gene names are used. The sequenced fragment ends 4 residues before the CDR3 boundary, so the rest is inferred from the germline J gene. The chain has TRBV1 and TRBJ2-3; TRBD1 matches at 9 bases. V trimming: 4 bases; J trimming: 2 bases; junction bases outside the gene matches: 4. Germline CDR1 reads NSQYPW; CDR2 reads LRSPGD (reference sequence). The CDR3 contains 15 residues. The DNA read from the CDR3 is TGCACCTGCAGTGTGGACAGGGGATATGCAGAA. Amino acid sequence: CTCSVDRGYAE. The complete CDR3 protein is CTCSVDRGYAETLYF.

This clone has more than one count but fewer than ten. Gene names refer to mouse genes. Read coverage stops 4 residues before the CDR3 terminus; the germline J gene supplies the remainder. The chain links TRBV31 to TRBJ1-2, with 8 bases matching TRBD1. The germline V gene encodes CDR1 GKSSPN and CDR2 SITVG. V shed 1 base and J 1 base; nucleotides not matched to a gene: 2. The CDR3 runs 14 residues. The CDR3: CAWSQDRGNSDYTF. The sequenced part of the CDR3 DNA is TGTGCCTGGAGTCAAGACAGGGGAAACTCC.

About this clone itself: The genes and germline here are from mouse. The CDR3 end lies 4 residues beyond the end of the read and is filled in from the germline J gene. The chain has TRBV16 and TRBJ2-3; TRBD2 matches at 12 bases. With 1 base clipped from V and 1 base from J, the junction kept 6 bases outside the gene matches. The CDR3 totals 18 residues. Germline CDR1 and CDR2: SGHSA and FRNQAP. This chain's CDR3 is CASSLARDWGEGAETLYF. CDR3 DNA (partial): TGTGCAAGCAGCTTAGCCCGGGACTGGGGGGAAGGTGCAGAA.

This clone was recorded a few times. Genes here carry mouse names. Coverage ceases 4 residues before the CDR3 finishes, and the germline J gene fills in the end. The chain is built from TRBV1 and TRBJ2-1, with TRBD1 as a possible D gene (6 bases). Germline V gives CDR1 NSQYPW, CDR2 LRSPGD (reference sequence). The CDR3 sequence is 15 residues long. The V end was cut by 1 base, the J end by 5 bases, with 12 bases between. CDR3 DNA, as far as it was read: TGCACCTGCAGTGCAGGCCAGGGGTGGGATGCT. Its translation is CTCSAGQGWDA. The full CDR3 sequence reads CTCSAGQGWDAEQFF. The full variable domain, completed using reference TRBV1 and TRBJ2-1, is VTLLEQNPRWRLVPRGQAVNLRCILKNSQYPWMSWYQQDLQKQLQWLFTLRSPGDKEVKSLPGADYLATRVTDTELRLQVANMSQGRTLYCTCSAGQGWDAEQFFGPGTRLTVL.

With regard to this clone: The gene names given are mouse names. The sequenced fragment ends 4 residues before the CDR3 boundary, so the rest is inferred from the germline J gene. The rearrangement uses TRBV1 and TRBJ2-2; TRBD1 matches at 7 bases. From germline, CDR1 is NSQYPW and CDR2 LRSPGD (reference sequence). There are 15 residues in the CDR3. Unmatched junction bases numbered 3, after V lost 3 bases and J lost 2 bases. The sequenced part of the CDR3 DNA is TGCACCTGCAGTGCCGACAGGGACAACACCGGG. Amino acid sequence: CTCSADRDNTG. The whole CDR3 sequence is CTCSADRDNTGQLYF.